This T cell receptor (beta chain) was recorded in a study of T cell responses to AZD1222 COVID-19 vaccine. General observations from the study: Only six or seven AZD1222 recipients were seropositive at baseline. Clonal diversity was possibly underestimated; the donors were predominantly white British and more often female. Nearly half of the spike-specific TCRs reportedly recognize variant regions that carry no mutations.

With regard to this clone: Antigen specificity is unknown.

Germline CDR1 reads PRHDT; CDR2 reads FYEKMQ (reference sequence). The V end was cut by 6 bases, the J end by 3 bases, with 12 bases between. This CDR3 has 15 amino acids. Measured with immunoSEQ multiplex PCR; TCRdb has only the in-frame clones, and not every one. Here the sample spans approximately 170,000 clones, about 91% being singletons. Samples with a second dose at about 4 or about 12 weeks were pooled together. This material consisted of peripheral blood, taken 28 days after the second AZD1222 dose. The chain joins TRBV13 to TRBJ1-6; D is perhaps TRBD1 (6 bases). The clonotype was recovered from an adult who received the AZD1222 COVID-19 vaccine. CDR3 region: CASRYRDNYNSPLHF. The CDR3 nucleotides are TGTGCCAGCAGGTACCGGGACAACTATAATTCACCCCTCCACTTT.